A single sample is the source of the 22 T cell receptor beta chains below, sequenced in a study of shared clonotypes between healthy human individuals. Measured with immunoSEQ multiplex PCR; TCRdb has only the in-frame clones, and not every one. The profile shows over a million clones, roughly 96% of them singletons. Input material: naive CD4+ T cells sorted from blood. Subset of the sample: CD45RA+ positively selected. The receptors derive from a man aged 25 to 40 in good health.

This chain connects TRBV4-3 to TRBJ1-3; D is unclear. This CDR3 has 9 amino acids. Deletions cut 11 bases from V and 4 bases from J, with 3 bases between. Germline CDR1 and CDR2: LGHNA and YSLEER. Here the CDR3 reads CARGNTIYF. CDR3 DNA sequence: TGCGCCCGAGGAAACACCATATATTTT.

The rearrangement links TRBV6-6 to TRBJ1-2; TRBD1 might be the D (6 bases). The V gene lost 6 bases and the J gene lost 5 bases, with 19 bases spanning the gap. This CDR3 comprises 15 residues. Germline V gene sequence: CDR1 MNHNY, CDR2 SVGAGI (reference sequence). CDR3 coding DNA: TGTGCCAGCAGCCGAAGCCCACAGGGAAATTATGGCTACACCTTC. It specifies CASSRSPQGNYGYTF.

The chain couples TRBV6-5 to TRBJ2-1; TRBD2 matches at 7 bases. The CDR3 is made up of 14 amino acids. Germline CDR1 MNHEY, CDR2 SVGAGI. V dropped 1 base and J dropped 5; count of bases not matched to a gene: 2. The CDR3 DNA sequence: TGTGCCAGCAGTTACTTCGGGACTAACAATGAGCAGTTCTTC. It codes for CASSYFGTNNEQFF.

This chain's CDR3 is CASRLDRKGSQPQHF. CDR3 coding DNA: TGTGCCAGCAGATTAGACCGTAAGGGCAGTCAGCCCCAGCATTTT. The chain is built from TRBV2 and TRBJ1-5; D not certain. The V gene's germline CDR1 is SNHLY and CDR2 FYNNEI. Trimming stripped 6 bases from V and 6 bases from J, with 18 bases between. CDR3 length: 15 amino acids. Looking up the rest from reference TRBV2 and TRBJ1-5 gives the full variable domain: EPEVTQTPSHQVTQMGQEVILRCVPISNHLYFYWYRQILGQKVEFLVSFYNNEISEKSEIFDDQFSVERPDGSNFTLKIRSTKLEDSAMYFCASRLDRKGSQPQHFGDGTRLSIL.

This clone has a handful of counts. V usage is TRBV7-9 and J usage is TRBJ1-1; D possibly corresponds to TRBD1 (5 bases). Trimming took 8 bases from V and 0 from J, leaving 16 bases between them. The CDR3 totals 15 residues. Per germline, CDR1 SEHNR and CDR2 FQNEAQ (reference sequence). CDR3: CASGARGGMNTEAFF. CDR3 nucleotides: TGTGCCAGCGGGGCGCGAGGTGGTATGAACACTGAAGCTTTCTTT. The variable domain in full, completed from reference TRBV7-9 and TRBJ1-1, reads DTGVSQNPRHKITKRGQNVTFRCDPISEHNRLYWYRQTLGQGPEFLTYFQNEAQLEKSRLLSDRFSAERPKGSFSTLEIQRTEQGDSAMYLCASGARGGMNTEAFFGQGTRLTVV.

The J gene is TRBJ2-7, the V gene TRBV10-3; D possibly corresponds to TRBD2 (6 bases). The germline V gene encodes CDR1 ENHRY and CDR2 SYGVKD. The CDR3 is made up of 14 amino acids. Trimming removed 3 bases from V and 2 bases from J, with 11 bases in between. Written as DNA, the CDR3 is TGTGCCATCAGTGAACCGGGGGTGCCCTACGAGCAGTACTTC. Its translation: CAISEPGVPYEQYF.

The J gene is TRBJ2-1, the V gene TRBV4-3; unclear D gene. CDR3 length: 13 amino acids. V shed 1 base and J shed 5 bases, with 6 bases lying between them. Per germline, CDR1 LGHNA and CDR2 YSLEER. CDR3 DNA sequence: TGCGCCAGCAGCCAAGGGGCCGACAATGAGCAGTTCTTC. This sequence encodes CASSQGADNEQFF.

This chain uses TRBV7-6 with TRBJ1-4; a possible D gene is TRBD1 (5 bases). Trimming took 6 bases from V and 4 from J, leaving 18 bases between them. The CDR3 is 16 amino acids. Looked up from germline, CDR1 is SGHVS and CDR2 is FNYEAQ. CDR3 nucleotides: TGTGCCAGCAGTCCCCCCGGGGGTCGGGGTAATGAAAAACTGTTTTTT. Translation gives CASSPPGGRGNEKLFF.

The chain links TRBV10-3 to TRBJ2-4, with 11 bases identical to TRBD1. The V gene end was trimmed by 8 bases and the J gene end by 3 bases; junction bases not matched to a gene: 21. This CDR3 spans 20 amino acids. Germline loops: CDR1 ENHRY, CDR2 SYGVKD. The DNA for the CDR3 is TGTGCCATCTACAACTACATGAAACGGGGACAGGGGGTAAACAAAAACATTCAGTACTTC. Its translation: CAIYNYMKRGQGVNKNIQYF.

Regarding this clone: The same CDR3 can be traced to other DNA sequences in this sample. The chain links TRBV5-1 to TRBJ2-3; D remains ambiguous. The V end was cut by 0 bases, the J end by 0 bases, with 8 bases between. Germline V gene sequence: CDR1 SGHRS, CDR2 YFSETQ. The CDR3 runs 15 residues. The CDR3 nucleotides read TGCGCCAGCAGCTTGGTTGGATCTAGCACAGATACGCAGTATTTT. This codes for CASSLVGSSTDTQYF.

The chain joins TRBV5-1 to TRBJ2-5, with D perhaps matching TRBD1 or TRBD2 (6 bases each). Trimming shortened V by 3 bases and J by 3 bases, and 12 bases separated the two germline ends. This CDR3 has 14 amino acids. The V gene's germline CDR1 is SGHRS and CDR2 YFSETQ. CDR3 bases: TGCGCCAGCAGCTCGGGGGCCGTCGAAGAGACCCAGTACTTC. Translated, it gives CASSSGAVEETQYF.

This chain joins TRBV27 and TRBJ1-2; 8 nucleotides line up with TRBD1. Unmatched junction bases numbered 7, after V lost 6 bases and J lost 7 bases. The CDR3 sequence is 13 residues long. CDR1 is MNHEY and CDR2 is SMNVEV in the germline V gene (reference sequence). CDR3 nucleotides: TGTGCCAGCAGGGGGACGACAGGGGTTGGCTACACCTTC. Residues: CASRGTTGVGYTF.

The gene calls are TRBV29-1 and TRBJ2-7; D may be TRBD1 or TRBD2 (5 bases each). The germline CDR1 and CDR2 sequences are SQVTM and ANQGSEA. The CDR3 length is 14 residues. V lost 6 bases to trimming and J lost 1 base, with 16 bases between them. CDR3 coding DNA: TGCAGCGTGACGTTCCTAGAGGGGTCCTACGAGCAGTACTTC. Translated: CSVTFLEGSYEQYF.

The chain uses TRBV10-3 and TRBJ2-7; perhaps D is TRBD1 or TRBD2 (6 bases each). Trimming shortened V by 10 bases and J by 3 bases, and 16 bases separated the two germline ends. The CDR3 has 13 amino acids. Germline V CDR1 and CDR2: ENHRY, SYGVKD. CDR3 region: CATGRGAIYEQYF. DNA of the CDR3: TGTGCCACCGGAAGGGGGGCAATCTACGAGCAGTACTTC.

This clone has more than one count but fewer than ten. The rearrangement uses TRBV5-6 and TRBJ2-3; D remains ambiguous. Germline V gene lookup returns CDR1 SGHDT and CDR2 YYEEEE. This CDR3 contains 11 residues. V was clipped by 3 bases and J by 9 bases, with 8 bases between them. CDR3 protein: CASSSQGTQYF. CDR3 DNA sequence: TGTGCCAGCAGCTCCCAAGGGACGCAGTATTTT. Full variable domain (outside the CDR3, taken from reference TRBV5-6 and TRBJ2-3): DAGVTQSPTHLIKTRGQQVTLRCSPKSGHDTVSWYQQALGQGPQFIFQYYEEEERQRGNFPDRFSGHQFPNYSSELNVNALLLGDSALYLCASSSQGTQYFGPGTRLTVL.

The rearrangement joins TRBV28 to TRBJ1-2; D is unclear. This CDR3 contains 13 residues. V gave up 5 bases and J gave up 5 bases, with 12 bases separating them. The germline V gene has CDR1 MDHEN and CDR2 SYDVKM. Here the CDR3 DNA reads TGTGCCAGCAGTCTGGACTCTTTATATGGCTACACCTTC. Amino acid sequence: CASSLDSLYGYTF.

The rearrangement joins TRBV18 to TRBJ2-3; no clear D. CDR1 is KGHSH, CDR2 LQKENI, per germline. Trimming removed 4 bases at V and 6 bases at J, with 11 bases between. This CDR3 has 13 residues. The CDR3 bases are TGTGCCAGCTCACTAGCAGACCGGGATACGCAGTATTTT. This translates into CASSLADRDTQYF.

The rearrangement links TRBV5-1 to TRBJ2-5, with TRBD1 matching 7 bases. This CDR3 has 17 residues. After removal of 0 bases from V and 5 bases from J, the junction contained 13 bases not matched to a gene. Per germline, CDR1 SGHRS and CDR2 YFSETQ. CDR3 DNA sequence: TGCGCCAGCAGCTTGGGTCTTCCCCGGGACAGAGGGGAGACCCAGTACTTC. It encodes CASSLGLPRDRGETQYF. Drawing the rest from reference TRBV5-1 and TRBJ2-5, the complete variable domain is KAGVTQTPRYLIKTRGQQVTLSCSPISGHRSVSWYQQTPGQGLQFLFEYFSETQRNKGNFPGRFSGRQFSNSRSEMNVSTLELGDSALYLCASSLGLPRDRGETQYFGPGTRLLVL.

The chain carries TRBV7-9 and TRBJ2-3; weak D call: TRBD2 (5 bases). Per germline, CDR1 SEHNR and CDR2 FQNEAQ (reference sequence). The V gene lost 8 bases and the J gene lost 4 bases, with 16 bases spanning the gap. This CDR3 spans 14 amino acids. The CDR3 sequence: CASSRLAIADTQYF. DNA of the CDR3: TGTGCCAGCTCACGGCTAGCAATAGCAGATACGCAGTATTTT. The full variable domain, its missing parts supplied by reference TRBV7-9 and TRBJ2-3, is DTGVSQNPRHKITKRGQNVTFRCDPISEHNRLYWYRQTLGQGPEFLTYFQNEAQLEKSRLLSDRFSAERPKGSFSTLEIQRTEQGDSAMYLCASSRLAIADTQYFGPGTRLTVL.

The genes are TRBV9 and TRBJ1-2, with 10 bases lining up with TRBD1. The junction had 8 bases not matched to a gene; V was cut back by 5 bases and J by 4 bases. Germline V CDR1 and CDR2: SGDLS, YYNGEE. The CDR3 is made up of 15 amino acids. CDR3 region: CASRGDRGQPYGYTF. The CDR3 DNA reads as TGTGCCAGCAGAGGGGACAGGGGACAACCCTATGGCTACACCTTC.

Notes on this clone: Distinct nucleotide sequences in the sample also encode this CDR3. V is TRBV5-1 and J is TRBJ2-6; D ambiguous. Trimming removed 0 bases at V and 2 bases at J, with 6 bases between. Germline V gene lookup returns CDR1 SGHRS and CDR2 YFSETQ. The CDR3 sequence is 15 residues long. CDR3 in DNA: TGCGCCAGCAGCTTGGCAGTTCCTGGGGCCAACGTCCTGACTTTC. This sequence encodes CASSLAVPGANVLTF.

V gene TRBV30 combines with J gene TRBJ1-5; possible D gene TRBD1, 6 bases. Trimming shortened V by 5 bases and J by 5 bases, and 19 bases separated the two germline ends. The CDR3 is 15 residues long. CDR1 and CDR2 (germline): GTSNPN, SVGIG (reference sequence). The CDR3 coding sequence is TGTGCCTGGTCGACTCCAGGGGTGGGGTATCAGCCCCAGCATTTT. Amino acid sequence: CAWSTPGVGYQPQHF.